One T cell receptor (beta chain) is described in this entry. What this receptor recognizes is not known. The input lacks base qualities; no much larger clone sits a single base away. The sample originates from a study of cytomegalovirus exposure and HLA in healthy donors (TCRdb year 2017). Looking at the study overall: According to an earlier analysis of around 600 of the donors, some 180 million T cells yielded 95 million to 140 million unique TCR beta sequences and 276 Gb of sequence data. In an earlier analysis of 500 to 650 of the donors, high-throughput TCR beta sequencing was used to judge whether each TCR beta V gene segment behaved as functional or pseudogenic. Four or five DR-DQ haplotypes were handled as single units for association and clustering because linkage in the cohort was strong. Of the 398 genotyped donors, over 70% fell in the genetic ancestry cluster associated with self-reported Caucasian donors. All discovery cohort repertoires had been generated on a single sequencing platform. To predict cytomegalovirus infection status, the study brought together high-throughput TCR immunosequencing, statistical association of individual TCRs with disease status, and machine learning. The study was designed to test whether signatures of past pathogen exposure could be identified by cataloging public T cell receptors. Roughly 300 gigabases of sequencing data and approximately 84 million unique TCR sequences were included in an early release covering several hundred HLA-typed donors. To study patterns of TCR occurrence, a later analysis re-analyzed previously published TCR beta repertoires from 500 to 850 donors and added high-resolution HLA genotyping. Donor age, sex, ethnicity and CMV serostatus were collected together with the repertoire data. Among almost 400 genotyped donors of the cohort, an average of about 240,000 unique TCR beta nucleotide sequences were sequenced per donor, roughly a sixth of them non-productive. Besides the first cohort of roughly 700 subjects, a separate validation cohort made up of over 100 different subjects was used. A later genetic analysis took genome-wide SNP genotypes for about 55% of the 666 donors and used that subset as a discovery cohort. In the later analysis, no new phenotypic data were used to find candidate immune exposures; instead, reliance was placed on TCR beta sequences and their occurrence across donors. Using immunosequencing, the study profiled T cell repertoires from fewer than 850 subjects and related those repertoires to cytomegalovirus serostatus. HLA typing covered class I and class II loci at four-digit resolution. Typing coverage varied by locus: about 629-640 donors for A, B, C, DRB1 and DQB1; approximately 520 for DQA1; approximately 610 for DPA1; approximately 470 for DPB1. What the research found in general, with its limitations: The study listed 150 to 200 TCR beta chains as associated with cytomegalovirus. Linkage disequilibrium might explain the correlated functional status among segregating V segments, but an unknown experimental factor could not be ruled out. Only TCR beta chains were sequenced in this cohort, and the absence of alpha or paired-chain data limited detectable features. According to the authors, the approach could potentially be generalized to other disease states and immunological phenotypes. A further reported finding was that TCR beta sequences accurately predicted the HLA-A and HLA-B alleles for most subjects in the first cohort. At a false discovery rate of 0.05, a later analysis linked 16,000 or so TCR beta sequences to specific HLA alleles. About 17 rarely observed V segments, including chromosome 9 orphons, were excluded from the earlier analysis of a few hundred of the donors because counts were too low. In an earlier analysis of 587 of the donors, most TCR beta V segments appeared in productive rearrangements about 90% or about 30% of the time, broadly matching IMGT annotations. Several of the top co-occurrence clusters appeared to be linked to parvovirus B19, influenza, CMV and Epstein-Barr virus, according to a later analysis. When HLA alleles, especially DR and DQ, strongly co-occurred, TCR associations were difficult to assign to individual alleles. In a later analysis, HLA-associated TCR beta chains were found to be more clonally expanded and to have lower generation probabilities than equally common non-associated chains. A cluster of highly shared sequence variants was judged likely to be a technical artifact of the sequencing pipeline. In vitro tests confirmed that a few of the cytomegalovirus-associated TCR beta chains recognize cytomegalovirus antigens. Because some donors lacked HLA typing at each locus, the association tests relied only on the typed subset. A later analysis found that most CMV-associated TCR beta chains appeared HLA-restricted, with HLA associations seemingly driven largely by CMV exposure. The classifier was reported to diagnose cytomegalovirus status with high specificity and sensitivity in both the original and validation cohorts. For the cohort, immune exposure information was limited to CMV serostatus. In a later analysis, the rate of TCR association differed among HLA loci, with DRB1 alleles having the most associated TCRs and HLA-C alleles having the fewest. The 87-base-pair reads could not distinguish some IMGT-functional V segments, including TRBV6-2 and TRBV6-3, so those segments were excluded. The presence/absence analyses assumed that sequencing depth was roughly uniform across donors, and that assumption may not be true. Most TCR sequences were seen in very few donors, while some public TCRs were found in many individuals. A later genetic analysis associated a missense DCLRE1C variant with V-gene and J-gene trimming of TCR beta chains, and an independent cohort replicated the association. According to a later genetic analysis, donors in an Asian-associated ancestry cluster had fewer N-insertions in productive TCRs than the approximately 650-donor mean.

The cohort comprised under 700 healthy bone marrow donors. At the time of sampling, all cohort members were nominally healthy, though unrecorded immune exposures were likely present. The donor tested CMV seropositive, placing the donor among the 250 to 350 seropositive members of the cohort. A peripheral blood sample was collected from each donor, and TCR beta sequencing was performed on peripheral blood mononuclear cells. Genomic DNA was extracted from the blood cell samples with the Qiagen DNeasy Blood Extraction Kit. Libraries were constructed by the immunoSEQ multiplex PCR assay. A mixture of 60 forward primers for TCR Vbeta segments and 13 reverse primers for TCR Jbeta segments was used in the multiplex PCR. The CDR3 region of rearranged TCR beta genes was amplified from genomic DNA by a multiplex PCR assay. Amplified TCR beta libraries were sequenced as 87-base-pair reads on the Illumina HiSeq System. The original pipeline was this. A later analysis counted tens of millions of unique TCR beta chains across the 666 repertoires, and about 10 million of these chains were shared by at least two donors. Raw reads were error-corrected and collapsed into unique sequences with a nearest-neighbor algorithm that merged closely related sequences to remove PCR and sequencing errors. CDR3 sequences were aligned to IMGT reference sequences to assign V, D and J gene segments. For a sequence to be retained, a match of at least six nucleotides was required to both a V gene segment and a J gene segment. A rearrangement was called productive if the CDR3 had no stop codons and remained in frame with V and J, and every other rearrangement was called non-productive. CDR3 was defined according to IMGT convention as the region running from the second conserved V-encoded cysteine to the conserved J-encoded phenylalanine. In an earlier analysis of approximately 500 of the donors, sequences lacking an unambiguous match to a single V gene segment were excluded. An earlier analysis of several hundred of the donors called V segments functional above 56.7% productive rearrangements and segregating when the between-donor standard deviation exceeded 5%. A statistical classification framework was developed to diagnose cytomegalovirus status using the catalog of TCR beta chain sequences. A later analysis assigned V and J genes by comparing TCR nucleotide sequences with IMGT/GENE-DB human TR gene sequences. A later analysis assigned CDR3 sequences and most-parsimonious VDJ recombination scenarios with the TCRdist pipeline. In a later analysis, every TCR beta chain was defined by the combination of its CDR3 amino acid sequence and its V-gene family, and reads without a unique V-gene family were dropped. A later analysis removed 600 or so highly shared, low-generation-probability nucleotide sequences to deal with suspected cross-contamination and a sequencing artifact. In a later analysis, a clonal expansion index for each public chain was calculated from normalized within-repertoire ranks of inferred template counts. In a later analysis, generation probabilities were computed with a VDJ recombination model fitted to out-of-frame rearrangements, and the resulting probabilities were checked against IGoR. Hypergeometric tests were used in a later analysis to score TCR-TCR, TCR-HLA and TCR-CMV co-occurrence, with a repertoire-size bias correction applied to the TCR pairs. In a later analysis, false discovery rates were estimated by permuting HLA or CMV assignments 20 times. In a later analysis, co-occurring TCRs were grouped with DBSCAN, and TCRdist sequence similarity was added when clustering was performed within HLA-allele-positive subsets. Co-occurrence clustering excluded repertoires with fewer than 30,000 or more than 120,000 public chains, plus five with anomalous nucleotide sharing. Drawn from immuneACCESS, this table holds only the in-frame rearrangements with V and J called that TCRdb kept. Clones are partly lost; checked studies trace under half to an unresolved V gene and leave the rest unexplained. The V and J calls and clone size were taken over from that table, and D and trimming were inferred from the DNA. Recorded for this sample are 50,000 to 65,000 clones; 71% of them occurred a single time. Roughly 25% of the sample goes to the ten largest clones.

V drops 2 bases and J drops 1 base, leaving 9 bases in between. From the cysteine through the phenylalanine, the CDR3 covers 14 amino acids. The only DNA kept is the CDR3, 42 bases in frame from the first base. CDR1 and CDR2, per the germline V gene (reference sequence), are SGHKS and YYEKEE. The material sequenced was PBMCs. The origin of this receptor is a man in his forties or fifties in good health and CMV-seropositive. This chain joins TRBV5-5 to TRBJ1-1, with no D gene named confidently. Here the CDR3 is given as CASSFRLGNTEAFF. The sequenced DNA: TGTGCCAGCAGCTTTAGACTGGGGAACACTGAAGCTTTCTTT.